This is a list of T cell receptor beta chains from one sample in a study of PD-L1 blockade in urothelial cancer. Profiled with immunoSEQ multiplex PCR; TCRdb holds only in-frame clones, not every one. The sample contains approximately 34,000 clones, 84% of which appear only once. The sequencing here drew on PBMCs, taken around atezolizumab (anti-PD-L1) treatment. The receptors shown here come from a man aged 60 to 69 with urothelial cancer. Each CDR3 is given with its conserved first and last residue. Each record gives: D gene, V gene, clone size, J gene, CDR3 protein, CDR3 DNA. The D gene is left open where the match is weak. Rows give clone size only sometimes, using once, few, many, or a class for an expanded clone.

.	TRBV5-4	.	TRBJ1-3	CASSQDSTSGNTIYF	TGTGCCAGCAGCCAAGATAGTACCTCTGGAAACACCATATATTTT
.	TRBV2	.	TRBJ1-2	CASSSAVGAYGYTF	TGTGCCAGCAGTTCGGCGGTGGGAGCCTATGGCTACACCTTC
TRBD2	TRBV11-2	.	TRBJ2-1	CASSLQGLAGLEQFF	TGTGCCAGCAGCTTGCAGGGACTAGCGGGTTTGGAGCAGTTCTTC
.	TRBV7-8	.	TRBJ2-2	CASSLLLGGELFF	TGTGCCAGCAGCTTATTACTTGGCGGGGAGCTGTTTTTT
TRBD1	TRBV6-1	.	TRBJ1-6	CASSGTGNSPLHF	TGTGCCAGCTCTGGGACAGGTAATTCACCCCTCCACTTT
.	TRBV6-6	.	TRBJ2-3	CASSSLGGLVTDTQYF	TGTGCCAGCAGTTCCCTCGGGGGGCTGGTAACAGATACGCAGTATTTT
.	TRBV9	.	TRBJ1-4	CASSVDQGRTNEKLFF	TGTGCCAGCAGCGTAGACCAGGGGAGAACTAATGAAAAACTGTTTTTT
.	TRBV29-1	.	TRBJ1-2	CSVDYLTGKINYGYTF	TGCAGCGTTGACTACCTCACAGGGAAAATTAACTATGGCTACACCTTC
TRBD2	TRBV6-6	once	TRBJ2-3	CASIRVAGVTDTQYF	TGTGCCAGCATCAGGGTAGCGGGAGTGACAGATACGCAGTATTTT
TRBD2	TRBV7-2	.	TRBJ2-7	CASSRRGLEVGQRYF	TGTGCCAGCAGCCGGAGAGGACTAGAGGTAGGGCAACGGTACTTC
TRBD1	TRBV5-1	.	TRBJ1-2	CATSAATGTYYGYTF	TGCGCCACCTCGGCGGCGACAGGGACCTACTATGGCTACACCTTC
.	TRBV5-1	.	TRBJ1-3	CASSPSFPGGRSGNTIYF	TGCGCCAGCAGCCCATCCTTTCCGGGAGGAAGATCTGGAAACACCATATATTTT
.	TRBV4-1	once	TRBJ1-4	CASSQVKAGRNVIKLFF	TGCGCCAGCAGCCAAGTAAAGGCGGGCCGGAACGTTATCAAACTGTTTTTT
.	TRBV19	.	TRBJ2-3	CASSIPGTTAQYF	TGTGCCAGTAGTATCCCAGGGACAACGGCGCAGTATTTT
TRBD2	TRBV4-2	.	TRBJ2-5	CASSQEAGETQYF	TGTGCCAGCAGCCAAGAAGCGGGGGAGACCCAGTACTTC
.	TRBV4-1	.	TRBJ1-2	CASSQDHGQGGGYTF	TGCGCCAGCAGCCAAGATCATGGGCAGGGAGGTGGCTACACCTTC
.	TRBV28	.	TRBJ1-5	CASTDVGRVRAQPQHF	TGTGCCAGCACTGACGTGGGCAGGGTTAGGGCTCAGCCCCAGCATTTT
.	TRBV19	.	TRBJ1-5	CASSIRRQDSNQPQHF	TGTGCCAGTAGTATAAGGCGACAGGATAGCAATCAGCCCCAGCATTTT
TRBD1	TRBV19	.	TRBJ1-2	CASSIPPGQGTANYGYTF	TGTGCCAGTAGTATTCCCCCGGGACAGGGAACTGCTAACTATGGCTACACCTTC
TRBD1	TRBV10-1	.	TRBJ2-2	CASSDRESGELFF	TGCGCCAGCTCGGACAGGGAATCCGGGGAGCTGTTTTTT
TRBD1	TRBV7-9	.	TRBJ1-2	CASSLGPGTGGFRGYTF	TGTGCCAGCAGCCTAGGCCCCGGGACAGGGGGCTTTCGTGGCTACACCTTC
.	TRBV14	.	TRBJ2-2	CASSQDRTGELFF	TGTGCCAGCAGCCAAGATCGGACCGGGGAGCTGTTTTTT
.	TRBV5-5	.	TRBJ1-2	CASSLGGGGYGYTF	TGTGCCAGCAGCCTAGGTGGAGGCGGCTATGGCTACACCTTC
.	TRBV9	.	TRBJ1-6	CASSETAHNSPLHF	TGTGCCAGCAGCGAGACAGCTCATAATTCACCCCTCCACTTT
.	TRBV5-6	.	TRBJ2-1	CASSSGLGLAYNEQFF	TGTGCCAGCAGCTCTGGGTTGGGGCTGGCCTACAATGAGCAGTTCTTC
TRBD1	TRBV5-5	.	TRBJ1-2	CASSPVGTVVGYTF	TGTGCCAGCAGCCCGGTGGGGACAGTGGTTGGCTACACCTTC
.	TRBV19	.	TRBJ2-3	CASSNPAGAGTDTQYF	TGTGCCAGTAGTAACCCCGCAGGGGCGGGCACAGATACGCAGTATTTT
.	TRBV10-3	.	TRBJ1-1	CAISENQGGVVNTEAFF	TGTGCCATCAGTGAAAATCAGGGAGGGGTGGTGAACACTGAAGCTTTCTTT
TRBD1	TRBV19	.	TRBJ1-4	CASSILRGLNTNEKLFF	TGTGCCAGTAGTATTTTGAGGGGGCTTAATACTAATGAAAAACTGTTTTTT
TRBD1	TRBV30	.	TRBJ2-7	CAWSITGGLYEQYF	TGTGCCTGGAGTATAACAGGGGGCCTCTACGAGCAGTACTTC
TRBD1	TRBV10-2	.	TRBJ2-6	CASSGISRDRDSAGANVLTF	TGCGCCAGCAGTGGAATATCCCGGGACAGGGATTCGGCCGGGGCCAACGTCCTGACTTTC
.	TRBV4-1	.	TRBJ2-3	CASSLTWGQADTQYF	TGCGCCAGCAGCCTCACTTGGGGGCAGGCAGATACGCAGTATTTT
TRBD2	TRBV28	.	TRBJ2-3	CASSWQRGSDTQYF	TGTGCCAGCAGTTGGCAGCGGGGGTCAGATACGCAGTATTTT
.	TRBV7-2	.	TRBJ2-1	CASSLNQGNEQFF	TGTGCCAGCAGCTTAAATCAGGGGAATGAGCAGTTCTTC
.	TRBV19	.	TRBJ2-5	CASSIGGQSQETQYF	TGTGCCAGTAGTATCGGAGGACAGTCCCAAGAGACCCAGTACTTC
TRBD2	TRBV6-4	.	TRBJ2-3	CASSELAGVGDTQYF	TGTGCCAGCAGCGAACTAGCGGGAGTGGGAGATACGCAGTATTTT
.	TRBV2	.	TRBJ1-2	CATTGGVGYGYTF	TGTGCCACCACAGGAGGGGTCGGCTATGGCTACACCTTC
.	TRBV5-1	.	TRBJ2-6	CASSSTGFSGANVLTF	TGCGCCAGCAGCTCCACAGGGTTCTCTGGGGCCAACGTCCTGACTTTC
.	TRBV6-5	.	TRBJ2-7	CASSYSGQGRGEQYF	TGTGCCAGCAGTTACTCTGGGCAGGGCCGGGGGGAGCAGTACTTC
.	TRBV5-1	.	TRBJ1-4	CASSQQGSGEKLFF	TGCGCCAGCAGCCAGCAGGGGAGTGGAGAAAAACTGTTTTTT
.	TRBV27	.	TRBJ1-4	CASSPIPGTEKLFF	TGTGCCAGCAGTCCAATACCGGGTACCGAAAAACTGTTTTTT
TRBD1	TRBV30	.	TRBJ1-6	CAGVTGMVDSPLHF	TGTGCCGGAGTGACAGGGATGGTGGATTCACCCCTCCACTTT
TRBD1	TRBV5-4	once	TRBJ2-7	CASSLVLGTEYYEQYF	TGTGCCAGCAGCTTGGTTCTCGGGACAGAGTACTACGAGCAGTACTTC
TRBD1	TRBV6-5	.	TRBJ1-2	CASSGQGGPNYGYTF	TGTGCCAGCAGTGGACAGGGCGGACCAAACTATGGCTACACCTTC
.	TRBV11-1	.	TRBJ1-1	CASSLNRVNTEAFF	TGTGCCAGCAGCTTAAACAGGGTGAACACTGAAGCTTTCTTT
TRBD1	TRBV6-4	few	TRBJ1-2	CASSPGGGYGYTF	TGTGCCAGCAGCCCAGGGGGCGGCTATGGCTACACCTTC
TRBD1	TRBV6-1	.	TRBJ1-4	CASSGRDRERGEKLFF	TGTGCCAGCAGTGGCCGGGACAGGGAAAGGGGGGAAAAACTGTTTTTT
.	TRBV30	.	TRBJ2-4	CAWSTGTAKNIQYF	TGTGCCTGGAGTACAGGGACAGCCAAAAACATTCAGTACTTC
TRBD1	TRBV5-6	.	TRBJ2-7	CASSPRGRIINEQYF	TGTGCCAGCAGCCCTAGGGGGCGGATAATCAACGAGCAGTACTTC
.	TRBV19	.	TRBJ1-6	CASSIGQLNSPLHF	TGTGCCAGTAGTATTGGCCAGTTGAATTCACCCCTCCACTTT
.	TRBV7-2	.	TRBJ2-1	CASSLAGWRGSYNEQFF	TGTGCCAGCAGCTTAGCGGGTTGGCGGGGCAGCTACAATGAGCAGTTCTTC
TRBD1	TRBV5-1	.	TRBJ2-5	CTSSLGDRVLGETQYF	TGCACCAGCAGCTTGGGGGACAGGGTTCTGGGAGAGACCCAGTACTTC